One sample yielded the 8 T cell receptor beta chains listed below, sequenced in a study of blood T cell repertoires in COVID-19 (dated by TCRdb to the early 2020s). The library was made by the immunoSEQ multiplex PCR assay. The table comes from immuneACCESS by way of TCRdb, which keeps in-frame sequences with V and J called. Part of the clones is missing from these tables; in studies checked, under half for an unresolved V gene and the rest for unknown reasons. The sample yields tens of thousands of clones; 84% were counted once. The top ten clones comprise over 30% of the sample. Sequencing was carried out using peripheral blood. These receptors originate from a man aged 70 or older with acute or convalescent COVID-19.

DNA of the CDR3: TGCGCCAGCAGCGGCACCGGGACAGGGGGCAACGAGCAGTACTTC. The encoded protein is CASSGTGTGGNEQYF. The chain is built from TRBV5-1 and TRBJ2-7; 12 nucleotides agree with TRBD1. Germline lookup yields CDR1 SGHRS and CDR2 YFSETQ. The length of the CDR3 is 15 residues. The trim removed 4 bases at V and 5 bases at J, leaving 7 bases unmatched.

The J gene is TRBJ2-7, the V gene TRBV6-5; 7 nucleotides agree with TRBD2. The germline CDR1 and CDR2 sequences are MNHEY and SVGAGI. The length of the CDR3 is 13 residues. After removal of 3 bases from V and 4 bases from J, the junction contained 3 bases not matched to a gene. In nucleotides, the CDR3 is TGTGCCAGCAGTTATGGGGAGGGATACGAGCAGTACTTC. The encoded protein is CASSYGEGYEQYF.

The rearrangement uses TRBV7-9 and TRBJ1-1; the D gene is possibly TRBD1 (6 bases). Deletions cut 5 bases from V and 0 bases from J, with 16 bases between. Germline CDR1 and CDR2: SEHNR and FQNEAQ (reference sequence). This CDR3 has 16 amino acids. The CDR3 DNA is TGTGCCAGCAGCCCCGTCACAAGGGGGATGAACACTGAAGCTTTCTTT. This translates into CASSPVTRGMNTEAFF.

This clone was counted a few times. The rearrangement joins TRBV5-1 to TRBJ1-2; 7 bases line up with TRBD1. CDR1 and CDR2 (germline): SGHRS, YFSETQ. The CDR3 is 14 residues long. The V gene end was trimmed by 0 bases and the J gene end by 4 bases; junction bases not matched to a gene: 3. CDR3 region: CASSLGQGIYGYTF. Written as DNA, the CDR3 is TGCGCCAGCAGCTTGGGACAGGGTATCTATGGCTACACCTTC.

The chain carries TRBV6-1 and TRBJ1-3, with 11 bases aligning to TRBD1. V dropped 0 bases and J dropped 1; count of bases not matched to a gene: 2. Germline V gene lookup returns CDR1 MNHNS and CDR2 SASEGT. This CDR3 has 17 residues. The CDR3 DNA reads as TGTGCCAGCAGTGAAGCGGGACAGGGGGTTTCTGGAAACACCATATATTTT. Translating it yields CASSEAGQGVSGNTIYF.

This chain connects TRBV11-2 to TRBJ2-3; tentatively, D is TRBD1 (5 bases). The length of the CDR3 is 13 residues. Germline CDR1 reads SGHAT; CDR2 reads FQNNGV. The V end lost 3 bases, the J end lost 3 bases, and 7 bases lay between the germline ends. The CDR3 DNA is TGTGCCAGCAGCTTGGGGCAAACAGATACGCAGTATTTT. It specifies CASSLGQTDTQYF.

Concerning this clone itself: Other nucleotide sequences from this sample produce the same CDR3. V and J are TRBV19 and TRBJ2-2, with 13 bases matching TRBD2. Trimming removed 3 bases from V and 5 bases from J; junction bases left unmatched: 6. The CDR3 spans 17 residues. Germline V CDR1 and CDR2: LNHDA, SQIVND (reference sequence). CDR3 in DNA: TGTGCCAGTAGTATTGGCACTAGCGGGAGGGCTACCGGGGAGCTGTTTTTT. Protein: CASSIGTSGRATGELFF. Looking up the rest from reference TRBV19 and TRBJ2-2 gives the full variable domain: DGGITQSPKYLFRKEGQNVTLSCEQNLNHDAMYWYRQDPGQGLRLIYYSQIVNDFQKGDIAEGYSVSREKKESFPLTVTSAQKNPTAFYLCASSIGTSGRATGELFFGEGSRLTVL.

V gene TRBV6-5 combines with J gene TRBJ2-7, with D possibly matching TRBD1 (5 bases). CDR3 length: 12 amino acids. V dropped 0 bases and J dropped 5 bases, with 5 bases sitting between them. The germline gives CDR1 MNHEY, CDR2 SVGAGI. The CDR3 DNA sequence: TGTGCCAGCAGTTACTCGGGGCACGAGCAGTACTTC. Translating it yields CASSYSGHEQYF.